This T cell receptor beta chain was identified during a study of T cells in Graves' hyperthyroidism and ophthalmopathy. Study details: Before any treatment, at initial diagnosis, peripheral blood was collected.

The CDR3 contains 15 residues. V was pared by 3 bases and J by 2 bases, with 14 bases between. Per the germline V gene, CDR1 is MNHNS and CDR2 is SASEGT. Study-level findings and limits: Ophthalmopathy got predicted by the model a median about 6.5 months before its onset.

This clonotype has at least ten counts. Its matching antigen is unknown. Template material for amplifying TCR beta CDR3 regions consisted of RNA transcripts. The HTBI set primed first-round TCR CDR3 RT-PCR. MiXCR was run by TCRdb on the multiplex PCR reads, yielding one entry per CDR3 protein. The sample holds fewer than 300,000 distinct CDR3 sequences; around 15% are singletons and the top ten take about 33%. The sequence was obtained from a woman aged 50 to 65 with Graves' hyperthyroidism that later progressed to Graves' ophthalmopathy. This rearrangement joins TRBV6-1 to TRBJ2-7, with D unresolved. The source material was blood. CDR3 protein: CASSEGIVITYEQYF. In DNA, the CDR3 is TGTGCCAGCAGTGAGGGAATTGTGATCACCTACGAGCAGTACTTC.